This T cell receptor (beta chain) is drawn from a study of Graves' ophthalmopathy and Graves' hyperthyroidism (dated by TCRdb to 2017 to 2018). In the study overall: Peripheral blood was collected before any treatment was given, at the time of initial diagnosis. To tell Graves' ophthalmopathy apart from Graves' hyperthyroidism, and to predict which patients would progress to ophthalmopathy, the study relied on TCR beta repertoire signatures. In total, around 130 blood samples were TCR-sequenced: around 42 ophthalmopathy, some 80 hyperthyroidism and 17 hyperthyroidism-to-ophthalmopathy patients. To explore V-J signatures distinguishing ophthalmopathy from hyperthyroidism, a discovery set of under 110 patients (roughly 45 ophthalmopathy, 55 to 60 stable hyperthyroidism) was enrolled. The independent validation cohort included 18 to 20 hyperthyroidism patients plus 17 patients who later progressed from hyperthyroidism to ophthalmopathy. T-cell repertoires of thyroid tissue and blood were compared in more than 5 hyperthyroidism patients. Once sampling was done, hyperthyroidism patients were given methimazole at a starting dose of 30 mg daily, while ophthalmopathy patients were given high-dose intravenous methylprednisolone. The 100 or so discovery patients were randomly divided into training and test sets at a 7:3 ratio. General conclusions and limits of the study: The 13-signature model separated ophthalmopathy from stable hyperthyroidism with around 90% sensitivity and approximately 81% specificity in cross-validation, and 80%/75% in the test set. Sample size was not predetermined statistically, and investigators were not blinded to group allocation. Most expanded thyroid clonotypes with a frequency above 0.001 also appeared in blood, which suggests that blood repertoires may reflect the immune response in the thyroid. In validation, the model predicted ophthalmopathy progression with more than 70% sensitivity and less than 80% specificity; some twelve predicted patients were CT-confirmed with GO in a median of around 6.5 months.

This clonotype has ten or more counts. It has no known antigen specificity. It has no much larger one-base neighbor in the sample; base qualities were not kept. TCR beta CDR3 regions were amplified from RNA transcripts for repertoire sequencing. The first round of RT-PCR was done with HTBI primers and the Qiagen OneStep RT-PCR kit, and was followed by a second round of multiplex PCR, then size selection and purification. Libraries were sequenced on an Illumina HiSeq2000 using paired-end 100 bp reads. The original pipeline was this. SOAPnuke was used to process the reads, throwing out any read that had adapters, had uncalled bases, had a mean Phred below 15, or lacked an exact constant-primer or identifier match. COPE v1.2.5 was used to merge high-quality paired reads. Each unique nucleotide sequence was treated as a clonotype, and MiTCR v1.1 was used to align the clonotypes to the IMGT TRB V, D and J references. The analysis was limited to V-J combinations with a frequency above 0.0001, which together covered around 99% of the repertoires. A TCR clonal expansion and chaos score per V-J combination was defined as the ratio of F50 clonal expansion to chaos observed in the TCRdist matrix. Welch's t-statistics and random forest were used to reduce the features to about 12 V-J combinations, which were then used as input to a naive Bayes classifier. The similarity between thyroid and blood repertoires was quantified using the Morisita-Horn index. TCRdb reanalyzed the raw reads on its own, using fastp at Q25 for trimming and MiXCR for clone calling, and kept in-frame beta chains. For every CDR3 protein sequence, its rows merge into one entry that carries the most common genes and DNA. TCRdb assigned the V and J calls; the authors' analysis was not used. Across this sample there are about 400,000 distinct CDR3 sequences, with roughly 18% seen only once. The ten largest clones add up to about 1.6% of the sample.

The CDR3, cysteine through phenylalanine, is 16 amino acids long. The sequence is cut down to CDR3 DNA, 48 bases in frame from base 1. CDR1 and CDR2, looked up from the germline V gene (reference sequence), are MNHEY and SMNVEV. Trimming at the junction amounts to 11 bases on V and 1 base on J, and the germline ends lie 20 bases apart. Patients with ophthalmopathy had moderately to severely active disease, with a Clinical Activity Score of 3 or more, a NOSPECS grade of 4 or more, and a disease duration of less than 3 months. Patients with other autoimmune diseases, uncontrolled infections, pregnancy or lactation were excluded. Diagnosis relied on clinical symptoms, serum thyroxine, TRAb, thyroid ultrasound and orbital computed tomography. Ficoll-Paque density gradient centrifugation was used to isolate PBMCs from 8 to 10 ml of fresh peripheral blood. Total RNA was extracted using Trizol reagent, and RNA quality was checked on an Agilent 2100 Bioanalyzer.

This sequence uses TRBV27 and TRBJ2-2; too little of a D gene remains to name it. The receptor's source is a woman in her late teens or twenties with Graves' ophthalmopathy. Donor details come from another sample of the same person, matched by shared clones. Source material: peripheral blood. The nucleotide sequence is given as TGTGCCTCCAGACGTAGAAGAAGCTTGAACACCGGGGAGCTGTTTTTT. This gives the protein CASRRRRSLNTGELFF.